This T cell receptor (beta chain) was captured in a study of cytomegalovirus exposure and HLA in healthy donors. Study context: An early release of data contained about 85 million unique TCRs, which came from HLA-typed donors.

Trimming cost V 2 bases and J 1 base; bases outside gene matches: 6. The CDR3 covers 16 residues. Germline V gene sequence: CDR1 SEHNR, CDR2 FQNEAQ (reference sequence). Study-level findings and limits: The study put 150 to 200 TCR beta chains on its list as cytomegalovirus-associated.

This PCR relied on a set of 60 Vbeta primers and 13 Jbeta primers. Sequencing used immunoSEQ multiplex PCR; TCRdb keeps in-frame clones, though not all of them. The sample has about 58,000 clones, and its top ten clones hold about 4%. On this clone: Antigen unknown.

Sample: PBMCs. The TCR comes from a male donor in good health and CMV-seronegative. The V call is TRBV7-9, the J call TRBJ2-7, with 9 nucleotides matching TRBD1. The CDR3 here is CASSLILTGGSYEQYF. In nucleotides, the CDR3 is TGTGCCAGCAGCTTAATCTTGACAGGGGGTTCCTACGAGCAGTACTTC. Supplemented by reference TRBV7-9 and TRBJ2-7, the full variable domain reads DTGVSQNPRHKITKRGQNVTFRCDPISEHNRLYWYRQTLGQGPEFLTYFQNEAQLEKSRLLSDRFSAERPKGSFSTLEIQRTEQGDSAMYLCASSLILTGGSYEQYFGPGTRLTVT.